This TCR beta chain was observed in a study of blood T cell repertoires in COVID-19. For the study at large: Sites in the United States, Italy and Spain provided acute and convalescent COVID-19 samples. Nucleic acid was either cDNA or gDNA, and it came from T cells, B-cell-depleted T cells, or PBMCs.

V dropped 6 bases and J dropped 6; count of bases not matched to a gene: 8. The CDR3 length is 15 residues. Germline assignment: CDR1 MNHNY and CDR2 SVGAGI (reference sequence). Assay: immunoSEQ multiplex PCR; the TCRdb copy retains only in-frame clones and omits some. The sample records roughly 230,000 clones, 83% being singletons. The receptor was derived from a man in his forties with active or convalescent COVID-19. This sequence joins TRBV6-6 and TRBJ2-1, with 10 nucleotides matching TRBD1. Material: peripheral blood. CDR3 DNA sequence: TGTGCCAGCAGCCTGGGGGGGACAGGGGCCAATGAGCAGTTCTTC. This encodes CASSLGGTGANEQFF.